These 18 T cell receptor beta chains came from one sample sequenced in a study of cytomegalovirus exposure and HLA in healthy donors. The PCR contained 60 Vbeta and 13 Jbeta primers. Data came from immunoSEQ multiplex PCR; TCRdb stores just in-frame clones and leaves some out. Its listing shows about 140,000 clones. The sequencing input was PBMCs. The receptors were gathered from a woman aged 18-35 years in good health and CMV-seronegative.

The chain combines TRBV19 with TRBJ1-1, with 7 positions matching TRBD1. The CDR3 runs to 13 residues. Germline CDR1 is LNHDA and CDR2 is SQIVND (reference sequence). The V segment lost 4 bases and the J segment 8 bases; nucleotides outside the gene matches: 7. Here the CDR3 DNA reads TGTGCCAGTAGTAGCCAGGGGGGACAAGAAGCTTTCTTT. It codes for CASSSQGGQEAFF.

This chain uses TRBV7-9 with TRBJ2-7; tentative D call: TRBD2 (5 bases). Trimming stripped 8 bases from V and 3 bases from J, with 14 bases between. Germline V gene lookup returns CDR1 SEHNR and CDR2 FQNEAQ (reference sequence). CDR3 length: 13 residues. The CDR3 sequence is CASLREEVYEQYF. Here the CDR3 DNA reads TGTGCCAGCTTGCGTGAGGAGGTCTACGAGCAGTACTTC.

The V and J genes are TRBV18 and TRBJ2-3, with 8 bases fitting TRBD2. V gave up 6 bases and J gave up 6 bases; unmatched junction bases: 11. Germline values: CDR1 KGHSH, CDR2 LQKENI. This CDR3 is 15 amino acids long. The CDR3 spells CASSYSGSDVDTQYF. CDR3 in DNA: TGTGCCAGCTCGTACAGCGGGAGTGATGTGGATACGCAGTATTTT.

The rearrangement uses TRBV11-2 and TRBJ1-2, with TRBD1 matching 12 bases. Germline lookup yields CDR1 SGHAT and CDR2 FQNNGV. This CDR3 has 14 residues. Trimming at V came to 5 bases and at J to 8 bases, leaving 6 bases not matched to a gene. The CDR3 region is CASSPGQGAQGYTF. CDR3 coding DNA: TGTGCCAGCAGCCCGGGACAGGGGGCTCAAGGCTACACCTTC.

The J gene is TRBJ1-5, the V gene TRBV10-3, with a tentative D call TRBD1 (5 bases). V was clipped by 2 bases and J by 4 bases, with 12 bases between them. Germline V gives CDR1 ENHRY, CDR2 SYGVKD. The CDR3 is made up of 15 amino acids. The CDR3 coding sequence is TGTGCCATCAGTGAGGGGGGACGGGGGAATCAGCCCCAGCATTTT. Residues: CAISEGGRGNQPQHF.

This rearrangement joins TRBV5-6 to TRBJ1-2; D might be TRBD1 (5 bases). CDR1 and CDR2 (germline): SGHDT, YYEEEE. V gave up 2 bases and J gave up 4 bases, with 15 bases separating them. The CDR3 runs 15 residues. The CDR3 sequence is CASSLRGQGGYGYTF. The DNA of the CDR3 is TGTGCCAGCAGCTTACGGGGCCAGGGAGGCTATGGCTACACCTTC.

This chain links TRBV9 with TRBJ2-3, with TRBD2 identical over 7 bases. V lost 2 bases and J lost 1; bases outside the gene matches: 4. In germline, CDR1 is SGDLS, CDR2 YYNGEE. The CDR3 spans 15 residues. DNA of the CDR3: TGTGCCAGCAGCGTTGGCACTAGCGGCACAGATACGCAGTATTTT. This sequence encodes CASSVGTSGTDTQYF. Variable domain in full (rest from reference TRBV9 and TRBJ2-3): DSGVTQTPKHLITATGQRVTLRCSPRSGDLSVYWYQQSLDQGLQFLIQYYNGEERAKGNILERFSAQQFPDLHSELNLSSLELGDSALYFCASSVGTSGTDTQYFGPGTRLTVL.

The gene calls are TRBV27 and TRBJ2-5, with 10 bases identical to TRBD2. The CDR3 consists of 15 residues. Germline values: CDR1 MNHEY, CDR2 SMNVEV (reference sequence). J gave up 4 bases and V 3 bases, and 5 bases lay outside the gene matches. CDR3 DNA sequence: TGTGCCAGCAGTTTCTCTGGACTAGCGGTAGAGACCCAGTACTTC. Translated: CASSFSGLAVETQYF.

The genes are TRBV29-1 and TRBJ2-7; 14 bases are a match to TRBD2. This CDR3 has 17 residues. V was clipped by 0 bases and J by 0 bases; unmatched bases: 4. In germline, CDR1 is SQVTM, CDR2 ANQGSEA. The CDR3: CSVEDRTSGGSSYEQYF. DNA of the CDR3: TGCAGCGTTGAAGATAGGACTAGCGGGGGGAGCTCCTACGAGCAGTACTTC.

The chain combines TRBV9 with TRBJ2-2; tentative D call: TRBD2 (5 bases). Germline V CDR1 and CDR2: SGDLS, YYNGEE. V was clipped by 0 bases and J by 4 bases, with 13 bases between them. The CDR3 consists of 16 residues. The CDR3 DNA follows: TGTGCCAGCAGCGTAGGAACGGGGTCCGGCACCGGGGAGCTGTTTTTT. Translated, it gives CASSVGTGSGTGELFF.

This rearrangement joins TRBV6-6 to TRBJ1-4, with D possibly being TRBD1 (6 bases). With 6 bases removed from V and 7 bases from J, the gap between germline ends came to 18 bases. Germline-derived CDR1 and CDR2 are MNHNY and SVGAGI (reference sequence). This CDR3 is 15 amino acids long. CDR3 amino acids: CASSPRGGEGEKLFF. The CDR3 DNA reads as TGTGCCAGCAGCCCGCGGGGGGGCGAAGGTGAAAAACTGTTTTTT.

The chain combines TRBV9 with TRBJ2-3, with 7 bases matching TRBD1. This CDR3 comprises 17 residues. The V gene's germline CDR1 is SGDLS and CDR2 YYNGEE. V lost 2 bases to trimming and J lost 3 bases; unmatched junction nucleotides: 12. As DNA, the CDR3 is TGTGCCAGCAGCGTTCCTAGACAGGGAATAAGTACAGATACGCAGTATTTT. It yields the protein CASSVPRQGISTDTQYF.

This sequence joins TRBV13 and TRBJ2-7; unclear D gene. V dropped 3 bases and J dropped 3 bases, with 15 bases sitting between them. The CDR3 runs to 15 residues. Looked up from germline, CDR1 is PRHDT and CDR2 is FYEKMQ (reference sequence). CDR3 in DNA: TGTGCCAGCAGCTTCGGTTCTACCCGTTTCTACGAGCAGTACTTC. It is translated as CASSFGSTRFYEQYF.

The CDR3 DNA is TGCGCCAGCAGCTTGACCGCTATTGAAGATACGCAGTATTTT. Translated, it gives CASSLTAIEDTQYF. The chain uses TRBV5-1 and TRBJ2-3; D gene ambiguous. The CDR3 sequence is 14 residues long. CDR1 is SGHRS and CDR2 is YFSETQ in the germline V gene. The ends were cut back, 1 base at V and 5 bases at J, with 11 bases in the middle. The full variable domain, in which reference TRBV5-1 and TRBJ2-3 provide the parts outside the CDR3, is KAGVTQTPRYLIKTRGQQVTLSCSPISGHRSVSWYQQTPGQGLQFLFEYFSETQRNKGNFPGRFSGRQFSNSRSEMNVSTLELGDSALYLCASSLTAIEDTQYFGPGTRLTVL.

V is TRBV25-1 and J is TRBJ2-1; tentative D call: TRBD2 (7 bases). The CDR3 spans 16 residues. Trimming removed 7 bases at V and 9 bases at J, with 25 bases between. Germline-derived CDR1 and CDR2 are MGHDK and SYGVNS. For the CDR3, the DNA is TGTGCCAGCACCCGATCCCGGGGGGCAAGCATTAGTGAGCAGTTCTTC. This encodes CASTRSRGASISEQFF.

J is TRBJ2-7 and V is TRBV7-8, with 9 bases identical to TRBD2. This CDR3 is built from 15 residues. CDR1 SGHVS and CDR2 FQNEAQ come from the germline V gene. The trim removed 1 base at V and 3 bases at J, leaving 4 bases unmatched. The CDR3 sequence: CASSLGLAELYEQYF. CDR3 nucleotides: TGTGCCAGCAGCTTAGGACTAGCGGAGCTCTACGAGCAGTACTTC.

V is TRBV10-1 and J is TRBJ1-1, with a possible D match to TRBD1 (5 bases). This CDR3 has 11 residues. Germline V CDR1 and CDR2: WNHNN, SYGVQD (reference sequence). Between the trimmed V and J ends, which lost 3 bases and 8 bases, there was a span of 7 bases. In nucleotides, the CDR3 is TGCGCCAGCAGTGATAACAGGGAAGCTTTCTTT. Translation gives CASSDNREAFF.

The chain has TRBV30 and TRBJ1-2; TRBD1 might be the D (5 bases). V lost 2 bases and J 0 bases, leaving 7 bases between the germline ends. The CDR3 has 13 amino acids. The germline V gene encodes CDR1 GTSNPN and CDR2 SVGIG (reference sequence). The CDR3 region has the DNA TGTGCCTGGAGTACAGGAGCTAACTATGGCTACACCTTC. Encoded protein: CAWSTGANYGYTF.